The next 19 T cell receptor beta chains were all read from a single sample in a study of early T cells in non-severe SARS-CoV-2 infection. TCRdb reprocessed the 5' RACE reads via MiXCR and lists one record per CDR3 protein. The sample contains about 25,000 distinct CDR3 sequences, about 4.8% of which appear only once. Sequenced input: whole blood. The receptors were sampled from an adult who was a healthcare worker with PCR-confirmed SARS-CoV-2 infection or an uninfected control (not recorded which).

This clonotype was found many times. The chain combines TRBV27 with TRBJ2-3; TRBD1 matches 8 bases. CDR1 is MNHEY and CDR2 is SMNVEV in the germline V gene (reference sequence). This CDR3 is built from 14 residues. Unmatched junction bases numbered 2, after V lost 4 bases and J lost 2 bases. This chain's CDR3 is CASSSRGLTDTQYF. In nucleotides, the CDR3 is TGTGCCAGCAGTTCCAGGGGGCTCACAGATACGCAGTATTTT.

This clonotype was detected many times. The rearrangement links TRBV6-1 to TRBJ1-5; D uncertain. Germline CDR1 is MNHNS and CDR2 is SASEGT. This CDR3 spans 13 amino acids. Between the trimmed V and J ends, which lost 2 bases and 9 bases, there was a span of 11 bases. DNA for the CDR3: TGTGCCAGCAGTGAATCCCGGCCGGGGCCCCAGCATTTT. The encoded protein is CASSESRPGPQHF.

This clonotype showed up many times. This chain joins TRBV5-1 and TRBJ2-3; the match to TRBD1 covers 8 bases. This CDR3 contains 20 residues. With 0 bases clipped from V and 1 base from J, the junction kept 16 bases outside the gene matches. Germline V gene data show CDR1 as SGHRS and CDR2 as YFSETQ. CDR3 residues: CASSLEARRGPSRRTDTQYF. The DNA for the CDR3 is TGCGCCAGCAGCTTGGAGGCTCGCAGGGGGCCATCCCGCCGCACAGATACGCAGTATTTT.

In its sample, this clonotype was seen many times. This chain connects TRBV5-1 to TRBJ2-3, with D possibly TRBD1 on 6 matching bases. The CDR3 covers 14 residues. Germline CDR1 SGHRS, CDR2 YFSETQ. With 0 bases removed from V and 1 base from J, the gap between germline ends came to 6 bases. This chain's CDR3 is CASSLGGRTDTQYF. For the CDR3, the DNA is TGCGCCAGCAGCTTGGGGGGGCGCACAGATACGCAGTATTTT.

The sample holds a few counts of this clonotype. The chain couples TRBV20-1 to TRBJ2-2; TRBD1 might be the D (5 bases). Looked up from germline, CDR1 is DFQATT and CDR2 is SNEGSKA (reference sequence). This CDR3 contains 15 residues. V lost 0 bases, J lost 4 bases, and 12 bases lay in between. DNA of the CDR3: TGCAGTGCTAGAGATCAGGGTACGGGCACCGGGGAGCTGTTTTTT. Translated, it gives CSARDQGTGTGELFF.

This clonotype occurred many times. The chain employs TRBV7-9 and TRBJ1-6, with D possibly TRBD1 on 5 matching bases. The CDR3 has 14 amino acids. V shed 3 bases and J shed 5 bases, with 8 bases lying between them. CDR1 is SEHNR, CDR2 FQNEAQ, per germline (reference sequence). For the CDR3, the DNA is TGTGCCAGCAGCTTGGCGGGGGATAATTCACCCCTCCACTTT. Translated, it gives CASSLAGDNSPLHF.

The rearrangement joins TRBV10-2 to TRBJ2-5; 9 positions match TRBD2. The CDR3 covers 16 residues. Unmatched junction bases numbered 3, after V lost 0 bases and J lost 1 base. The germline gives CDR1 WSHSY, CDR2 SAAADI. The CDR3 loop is CASSESLAGPQETQYF. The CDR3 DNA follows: TGCGCCAGCAGTGAGTCGCTAGCGGGACCCCAAGAGACCCAGTACTTC.

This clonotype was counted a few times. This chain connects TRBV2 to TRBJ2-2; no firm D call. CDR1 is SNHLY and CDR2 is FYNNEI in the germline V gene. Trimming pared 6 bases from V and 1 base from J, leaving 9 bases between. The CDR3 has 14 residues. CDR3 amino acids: CASRRTWNTGELFF. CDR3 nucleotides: TGTGCCAGCAGAAGAACTTGGAACACCGGGGAGCTGTTTTTT.

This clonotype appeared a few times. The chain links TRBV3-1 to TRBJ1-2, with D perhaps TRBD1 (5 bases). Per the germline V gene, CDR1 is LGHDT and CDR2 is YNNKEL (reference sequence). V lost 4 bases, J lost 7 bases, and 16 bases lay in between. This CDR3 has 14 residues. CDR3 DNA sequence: TGTGCCAGCAGCCTTCAAAGGGGTATAGGTGGCTACACCTTC. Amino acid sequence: CASSLQRGIGGYTF.

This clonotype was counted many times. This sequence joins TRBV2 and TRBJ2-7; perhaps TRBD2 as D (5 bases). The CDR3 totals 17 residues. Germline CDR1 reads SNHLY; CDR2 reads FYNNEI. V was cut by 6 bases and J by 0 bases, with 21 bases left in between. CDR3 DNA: TGTGCCAGCAGAGATGGCGGTCGGAGGAGAAGCTCCTACGAGCAGTACTTC. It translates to CASRDGGRRRSSYEQYF.

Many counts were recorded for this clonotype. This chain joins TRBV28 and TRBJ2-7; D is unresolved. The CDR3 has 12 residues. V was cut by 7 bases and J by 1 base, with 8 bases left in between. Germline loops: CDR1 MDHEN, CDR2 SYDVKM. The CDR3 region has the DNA TGTGCCAGCACTGGATTGTCCTACGAGCAGTACTTC. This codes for CASTGLSYEQYF.

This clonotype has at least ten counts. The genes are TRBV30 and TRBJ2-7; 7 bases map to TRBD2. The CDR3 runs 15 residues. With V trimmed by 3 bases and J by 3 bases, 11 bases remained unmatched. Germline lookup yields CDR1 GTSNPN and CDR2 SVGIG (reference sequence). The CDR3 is CAWSHSGTGGYEQYF. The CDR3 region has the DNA TGTGCCTGGAGCCACTCCGGGACGGGAGGCTACGAGCAGTACTTC.

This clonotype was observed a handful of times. For the CDR3, the DNA is TGTGCCAGTGGGAGCCGGATAACAGGGGCTCGGGAGACCCAGTACTTC. It is translated as CASGSRITGARETQYF. This rearrangement joins TRBV19 to TRBJ2-5; TRBD1 matches at 7 bases. CDR1 is LNHDA, CDR2 SQIVND, per germline (reference sequence). The CDR3 covers 16 residues. Trimming removed 8 bases from V and 5 bases from J; junction bases left unmatched: 17.

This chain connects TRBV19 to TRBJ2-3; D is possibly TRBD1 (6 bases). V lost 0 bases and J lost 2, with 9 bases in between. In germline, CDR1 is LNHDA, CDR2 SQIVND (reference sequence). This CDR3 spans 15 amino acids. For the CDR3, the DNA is TGTGCCAGTAGTATAGATGGGACAACCACAGATACGCAGTATTTT. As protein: CASSIDGTTTDTQYF.

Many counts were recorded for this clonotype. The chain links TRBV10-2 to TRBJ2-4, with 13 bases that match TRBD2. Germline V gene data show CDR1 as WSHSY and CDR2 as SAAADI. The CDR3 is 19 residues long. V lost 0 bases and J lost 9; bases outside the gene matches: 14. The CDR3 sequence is CASSESSLGLAGPNPIQYF. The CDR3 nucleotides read TGCGCCAGCAGTGAGTCGAGCTTGGGACTAGCGGGACCAAATCCCATTCAGTACTTC.

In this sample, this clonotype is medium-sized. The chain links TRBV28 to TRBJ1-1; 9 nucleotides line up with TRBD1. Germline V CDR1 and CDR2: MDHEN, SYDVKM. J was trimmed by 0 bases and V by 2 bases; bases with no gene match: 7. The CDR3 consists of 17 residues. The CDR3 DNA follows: TGTGCCAGCAGTTTACCTGGGACAGGGCGCATGAACACTGAAGCTTTCTTT. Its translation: CASSLPGTGRMNTEAFF.

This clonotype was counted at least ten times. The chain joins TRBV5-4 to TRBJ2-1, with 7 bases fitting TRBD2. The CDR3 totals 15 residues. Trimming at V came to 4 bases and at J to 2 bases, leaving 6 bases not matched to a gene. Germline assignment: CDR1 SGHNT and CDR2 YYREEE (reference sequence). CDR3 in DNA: TGTGCCAGCAGCCTGGGGGGGTATACCTACAATGAGCAGTTCTTC. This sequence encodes CASSLGGYTYNEQFF.

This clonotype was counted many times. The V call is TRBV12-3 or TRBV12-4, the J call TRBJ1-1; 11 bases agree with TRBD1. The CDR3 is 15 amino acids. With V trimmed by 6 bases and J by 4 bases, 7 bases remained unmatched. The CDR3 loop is CASRSGTGGVTEAFF. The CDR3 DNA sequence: TGTGCCAGCAGATCCGGGACAGGGGGTGTCACTGAAGCTTTCTTT.

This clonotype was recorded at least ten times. CDR3 DNA: TGTGCCAGCAGCCCAGGACAGGGGTATGGCTACACCTTC. Protein sequence: CASSPGQGYGYTF. This chain connects TRBV9 to TRBJ1-2; 9 bases are shared with TRBD1. V was clipped by 4 bases and J by 5 bases; unmatched bases: 3. The germline CDR1 and CDR2 sequences are SGDLS and YYNGEE. This CDR3 contains 13 residues.